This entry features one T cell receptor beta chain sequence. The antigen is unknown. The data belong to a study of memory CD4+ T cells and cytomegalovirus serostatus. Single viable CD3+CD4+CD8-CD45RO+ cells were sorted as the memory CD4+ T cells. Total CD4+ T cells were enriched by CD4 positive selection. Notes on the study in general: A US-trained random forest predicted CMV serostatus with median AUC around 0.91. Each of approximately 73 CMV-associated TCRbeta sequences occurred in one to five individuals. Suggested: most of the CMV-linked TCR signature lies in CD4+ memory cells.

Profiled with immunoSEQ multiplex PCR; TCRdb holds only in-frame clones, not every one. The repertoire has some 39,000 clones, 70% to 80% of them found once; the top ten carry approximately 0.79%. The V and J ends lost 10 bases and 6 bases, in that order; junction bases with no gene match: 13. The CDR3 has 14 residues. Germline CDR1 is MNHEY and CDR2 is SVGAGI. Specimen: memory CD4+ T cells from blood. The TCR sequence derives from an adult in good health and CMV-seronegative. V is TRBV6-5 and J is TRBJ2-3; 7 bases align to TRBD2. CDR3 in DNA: TGTGCCACGGCTGGGCTAGCGGTTATGGATACGCAGTATTTT. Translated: CATAGLAVMDTQYF.